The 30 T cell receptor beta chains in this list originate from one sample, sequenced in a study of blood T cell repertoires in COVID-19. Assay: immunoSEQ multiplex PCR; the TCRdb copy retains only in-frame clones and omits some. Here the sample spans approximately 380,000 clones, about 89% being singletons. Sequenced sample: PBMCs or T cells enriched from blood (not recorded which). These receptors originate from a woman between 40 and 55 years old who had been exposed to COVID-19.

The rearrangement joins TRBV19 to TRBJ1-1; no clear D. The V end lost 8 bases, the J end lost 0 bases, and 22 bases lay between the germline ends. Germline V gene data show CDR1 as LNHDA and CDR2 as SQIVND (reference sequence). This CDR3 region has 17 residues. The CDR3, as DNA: TGTGCCAGTCGTAACTGGGCCGCTCGGACTTTGAACACTGAAGCTTTCTTT. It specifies CASRNWAARTLNTEAFF.

CDR3 coding DNA: TGCGCCAGCAGCCTCGCCGTGGGAGGGCCGCAGACCCAGTACTTC. It translates to CASSLAVGGPQTQYF. The rearrangement uses TRBV10-1 and TRBJ2-5, with 7 bases aligning to TRBD2. The trim removed 6 bases at V and 6 bases at J, leaving 13 bases unmatched. CDR3 size: 15 residues. The germline CDR1 and CDR2 sequences are WNHNN and SYGVQD (reference sequence).

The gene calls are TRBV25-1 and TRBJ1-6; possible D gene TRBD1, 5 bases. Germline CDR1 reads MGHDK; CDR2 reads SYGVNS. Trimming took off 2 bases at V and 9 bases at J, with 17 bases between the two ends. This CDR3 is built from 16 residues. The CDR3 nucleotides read TGTGCCAGCAGTGAACCCCATTTGGGGGGGATTTCACCCCTCCACTTT. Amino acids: CASSEPHLGGISPLHF.

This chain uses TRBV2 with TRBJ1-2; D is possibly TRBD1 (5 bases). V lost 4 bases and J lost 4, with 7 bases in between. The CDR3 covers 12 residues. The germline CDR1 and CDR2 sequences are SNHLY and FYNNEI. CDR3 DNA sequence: TGTGCCAGCAGTGCTGACAGCTATGGCTACACCTTC. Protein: CASSADSYGYTF.

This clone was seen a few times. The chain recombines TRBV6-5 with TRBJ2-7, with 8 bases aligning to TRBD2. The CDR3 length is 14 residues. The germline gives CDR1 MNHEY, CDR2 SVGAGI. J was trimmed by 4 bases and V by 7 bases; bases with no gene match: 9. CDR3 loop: CASTRTSSHYEQYF. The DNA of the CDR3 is TGTGCCAGCACCAGGACTAGCAGTCATTACGAGCAGTACTTC.

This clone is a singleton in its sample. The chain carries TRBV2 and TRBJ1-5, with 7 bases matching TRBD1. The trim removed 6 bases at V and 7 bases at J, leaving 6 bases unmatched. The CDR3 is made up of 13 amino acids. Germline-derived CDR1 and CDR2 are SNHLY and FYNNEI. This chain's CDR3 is CASRDRLEQPQHF. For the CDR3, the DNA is TGTGCCAGCAGGGACAGGTTGGAGCAGCCCCAGCATTTT.

Written as DNA, the CDR3 is TGTGCCACCAGTGACTCCCGGGACAGTAACACAGATACGCAGTATTTT. Its protein product is CATSDSRDSNTDTQYF. The chain couples TRBV24-1 to TRBJ2-3; 7 nucleotides align to TRBD1. Germline-derived CDR1 and CDR2 are KGHDR and SFDVKD. This CDR3 is built from 16 residues. The ends lost 4 bases at V and 2 bases at J; junction bases unmatched: 8.

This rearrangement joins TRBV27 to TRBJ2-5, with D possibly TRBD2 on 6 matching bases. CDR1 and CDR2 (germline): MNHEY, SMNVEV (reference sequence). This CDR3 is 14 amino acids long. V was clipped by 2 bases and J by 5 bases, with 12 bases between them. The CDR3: CASSLAWDWETQYF. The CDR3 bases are TGTGCCAGCAGTTTAGCTTGGGACTGGGAGACCCAGTACTTC.

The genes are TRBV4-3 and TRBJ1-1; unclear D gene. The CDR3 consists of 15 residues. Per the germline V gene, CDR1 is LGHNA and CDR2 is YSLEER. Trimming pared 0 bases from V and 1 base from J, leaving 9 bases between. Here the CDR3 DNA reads TGCGCCAGCAGCCAAGATGTATGGAGGAACACTGAAGCTTTCTTT. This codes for CASSQDVWRNTEAFF.

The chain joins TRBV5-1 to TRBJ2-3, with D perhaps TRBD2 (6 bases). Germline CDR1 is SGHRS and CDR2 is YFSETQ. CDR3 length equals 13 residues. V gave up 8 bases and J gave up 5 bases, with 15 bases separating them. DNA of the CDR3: TGCGCCAGTGACTTCGGGGGTGGAGATACGCAGTATTTT. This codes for CASDFGGGDTQYF.

In DNA, the CDR3 is TGTGCCATCAGTGAGTCCGCCGGGACAGGGAGCCACGAGCAGTACTTC. Translation: CAISESAGTGSHEQYF. V and J are TRBV10-3 and TRBJ2-7; 9 bases line up with TRBD1. The CDR3 sequence is 16 residues long. CDR1 is ENHRY and CDR2 is SYGVKD in the germline V gene. Unmatched junction bases numbered 8, after V lost 0 bases and J lost 5 bases.

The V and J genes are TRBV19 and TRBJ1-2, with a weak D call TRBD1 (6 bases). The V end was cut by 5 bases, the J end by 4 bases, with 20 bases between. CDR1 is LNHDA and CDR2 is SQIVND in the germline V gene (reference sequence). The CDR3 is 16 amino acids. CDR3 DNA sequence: TGTGCCAGTAGTCCCGACCACAGGGAGTTAGTCTATGGCTACACCTTC. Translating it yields CASSPDHRELVYGYTF.

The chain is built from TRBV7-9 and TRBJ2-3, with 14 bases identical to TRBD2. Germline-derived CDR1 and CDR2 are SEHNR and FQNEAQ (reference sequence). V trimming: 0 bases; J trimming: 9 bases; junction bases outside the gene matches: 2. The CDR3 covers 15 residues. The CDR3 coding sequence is TGTGCCAGCAGCTTAGCGGGGACTAGCGGGGGCACGCAGTATTTT. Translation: CASSLAGTSGGTQYF.

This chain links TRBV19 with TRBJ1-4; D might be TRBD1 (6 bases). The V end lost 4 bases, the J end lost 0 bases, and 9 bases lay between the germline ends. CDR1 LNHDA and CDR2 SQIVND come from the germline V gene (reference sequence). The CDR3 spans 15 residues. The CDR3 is CASSTRTATNEKLFF. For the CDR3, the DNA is TGTGCCAGTAGTACGCGGACAGCAACTAATGAAAAACTGTTTTTT.

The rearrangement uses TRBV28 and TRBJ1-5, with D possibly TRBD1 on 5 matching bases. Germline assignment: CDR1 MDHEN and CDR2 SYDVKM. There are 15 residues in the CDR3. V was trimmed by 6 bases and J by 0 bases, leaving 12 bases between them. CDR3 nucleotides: TGTGCCAGCAGGACGGGGGACTATAGCAATCAGCCCCAGCATTTT. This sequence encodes CASRTGDYSNQPQHF.

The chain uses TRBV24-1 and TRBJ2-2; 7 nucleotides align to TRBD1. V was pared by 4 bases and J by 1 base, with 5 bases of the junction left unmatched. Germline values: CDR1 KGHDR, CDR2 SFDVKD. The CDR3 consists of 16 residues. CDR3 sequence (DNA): TGTGCCACCAGTGACTTGGACAGGATGAACACCGGGGAGCTGTTTTTT. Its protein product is CATSDLDRMNTGELFF.

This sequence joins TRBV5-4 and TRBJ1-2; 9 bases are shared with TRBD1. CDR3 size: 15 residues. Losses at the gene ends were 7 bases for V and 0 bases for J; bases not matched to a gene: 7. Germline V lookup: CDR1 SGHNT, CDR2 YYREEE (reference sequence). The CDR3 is CASGRDRESNYGYTF. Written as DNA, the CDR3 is TGTGCCAGCGGCCGGGACAGGGAATCTAACTATGGCTACACCTTC.

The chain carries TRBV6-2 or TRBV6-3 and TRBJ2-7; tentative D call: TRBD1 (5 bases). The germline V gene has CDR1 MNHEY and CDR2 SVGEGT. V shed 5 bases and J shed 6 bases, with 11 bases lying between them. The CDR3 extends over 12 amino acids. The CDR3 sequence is CASSLTGAEQYF. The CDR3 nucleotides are TGTGCCAGCAGTCTAACAGGAGCCGAGCAGTACTTC.

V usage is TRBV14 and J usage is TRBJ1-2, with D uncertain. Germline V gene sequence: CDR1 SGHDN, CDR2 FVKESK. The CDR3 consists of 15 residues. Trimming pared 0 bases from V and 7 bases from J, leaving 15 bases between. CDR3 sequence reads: CASSQETAAVSGYTF. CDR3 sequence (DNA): TGTGCCAGCAGCCAAGAGACGGCGGCAGTTAGTGGCTACACCTTC.

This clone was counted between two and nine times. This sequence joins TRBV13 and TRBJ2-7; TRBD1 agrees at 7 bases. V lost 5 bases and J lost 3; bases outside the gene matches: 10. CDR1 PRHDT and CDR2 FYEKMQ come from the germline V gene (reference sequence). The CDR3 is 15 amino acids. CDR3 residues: CASSPDRATYYEQYF. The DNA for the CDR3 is TGTGCCAGCAGCCCCGACAGGGCGACTTACTACGAGCAGTACTTC.

CDR3 bases: TGTGCCAGCCGTGCTGTAGGGACAGGGGCCTACGAGCAGTACTTC. It is translated as CASRAVGTGAYEQYF. V usage is TRBV19 and J usage is TRBJ2-7; 10 bases align to TRBD1. The CDR3 is 15 residues long. Germline lookup yields CDR1 LNHDA and CDR2 SQIVND (reference sequence). With V trimmed by 9 bases and J by 2 bases, 10 bases remained unmatched.

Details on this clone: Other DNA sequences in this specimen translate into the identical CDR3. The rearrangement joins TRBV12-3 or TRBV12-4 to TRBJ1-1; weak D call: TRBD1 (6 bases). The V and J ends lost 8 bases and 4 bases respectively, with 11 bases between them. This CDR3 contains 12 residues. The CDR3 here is CASSQGSTEAFF. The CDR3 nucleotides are TGTGCCAGCTCCCAGGGGAGCACTGAAGCTTTCTTT.

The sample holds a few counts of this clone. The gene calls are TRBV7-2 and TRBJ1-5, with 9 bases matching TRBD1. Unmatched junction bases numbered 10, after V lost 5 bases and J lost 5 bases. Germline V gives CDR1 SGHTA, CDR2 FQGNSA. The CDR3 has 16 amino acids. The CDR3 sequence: CASSPPDRGGYQPQHF. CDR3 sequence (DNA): TGTGCCAGCAGCCCTCCCGACAGGGGGGGGTATCAGCCCCAGCATTTT.

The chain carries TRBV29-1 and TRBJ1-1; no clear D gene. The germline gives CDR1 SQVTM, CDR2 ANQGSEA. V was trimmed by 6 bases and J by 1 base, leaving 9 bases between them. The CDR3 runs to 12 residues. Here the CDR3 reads CSVAGTNTEAFF. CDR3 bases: TGCAGCGTCGCAGGAACGAACACTGAAGCTTTCTTT.

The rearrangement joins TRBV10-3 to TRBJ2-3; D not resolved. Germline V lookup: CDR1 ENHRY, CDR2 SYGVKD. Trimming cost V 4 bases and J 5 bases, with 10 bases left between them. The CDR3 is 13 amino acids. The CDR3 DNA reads TGTGCCATCAGTGCTTCTTCCGGAGATACGCAGTATTTT. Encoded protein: CAISASSGDTQYF.

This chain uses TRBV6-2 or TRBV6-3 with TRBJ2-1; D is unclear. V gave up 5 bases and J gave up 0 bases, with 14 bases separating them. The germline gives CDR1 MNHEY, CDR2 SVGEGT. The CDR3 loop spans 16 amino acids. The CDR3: CASSQYTPDSYNEQFF. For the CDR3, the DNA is TGTGCCAGCAGTCAATACACCCCCGACTCCTACAATGAGCAGTTCTTC.

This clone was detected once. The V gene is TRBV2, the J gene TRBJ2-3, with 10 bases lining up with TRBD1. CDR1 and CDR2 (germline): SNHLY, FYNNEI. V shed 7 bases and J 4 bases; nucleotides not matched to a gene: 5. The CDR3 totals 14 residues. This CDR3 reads CASMDRGTADTQYF. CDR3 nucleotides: TGTGCCAGCATGGACAGGGGGACAGCAGATACGCAGTATTTT.

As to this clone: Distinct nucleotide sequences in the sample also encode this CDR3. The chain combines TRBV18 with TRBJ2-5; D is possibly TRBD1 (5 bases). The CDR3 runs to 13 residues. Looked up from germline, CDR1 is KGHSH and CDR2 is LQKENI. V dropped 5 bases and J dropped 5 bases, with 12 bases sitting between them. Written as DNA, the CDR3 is TGTGCCAGCTCAAGGGGCCTTGGCGAGACCCAGTACTTC. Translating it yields CASSRGLGETQYF. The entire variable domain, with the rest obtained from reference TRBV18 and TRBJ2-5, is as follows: NAGVMQNPRHLVRRRGQEARLRCSPMKGHSHVYWYRQLPEEGLKFMVYLQKENIIDESGMPKERFSAEFPKEGPSILRIQQVVRGDSAAYFCASSRGLGETQYFGPGTRLLVL.

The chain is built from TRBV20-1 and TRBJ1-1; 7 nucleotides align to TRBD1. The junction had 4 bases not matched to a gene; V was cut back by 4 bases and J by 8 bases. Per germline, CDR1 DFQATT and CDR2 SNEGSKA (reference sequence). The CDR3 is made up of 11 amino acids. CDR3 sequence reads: CSAKSRGEAFF. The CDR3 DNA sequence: TGCAGTGCTAAGTCCAGGGGGGAAGCTTTCTTT.

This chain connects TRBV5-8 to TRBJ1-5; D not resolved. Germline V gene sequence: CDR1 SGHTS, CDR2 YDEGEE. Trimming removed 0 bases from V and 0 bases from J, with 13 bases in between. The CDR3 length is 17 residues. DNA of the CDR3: TGTGCCAGCAGCTTGGCTTTGGGCACATATAGCAATCAGCCCCAGCATTTT. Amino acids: CASSLALGTYSNQPQHF.